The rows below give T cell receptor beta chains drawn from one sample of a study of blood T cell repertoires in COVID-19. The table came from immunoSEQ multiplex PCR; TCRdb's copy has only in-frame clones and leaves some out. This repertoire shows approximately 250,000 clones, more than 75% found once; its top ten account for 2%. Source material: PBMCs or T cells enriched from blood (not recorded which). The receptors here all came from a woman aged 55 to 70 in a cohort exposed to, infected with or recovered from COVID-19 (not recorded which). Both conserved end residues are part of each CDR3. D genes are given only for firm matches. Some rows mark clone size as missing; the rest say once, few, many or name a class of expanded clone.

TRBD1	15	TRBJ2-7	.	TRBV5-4	CASSLGWTGLYEQYF	TGTGCCAGCAGCTTAGGGTGGACAGGGCTCTACGAGCAGTACTTC
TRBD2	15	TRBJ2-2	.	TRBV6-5	CASNPSGSDTGELFF	TGTGCCAGCAACCCTAGCGGGAGCGACACCGGGGAGCTGTTTTTT
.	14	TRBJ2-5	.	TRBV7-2	CASSGGSSRETQYF	TGTGCCAGCAGCGGGGGGAGTTCACGGGAGACCCAGTACTTC
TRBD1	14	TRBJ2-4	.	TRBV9	CASSAGGAGGIQYF	TGTGCCAGCAGCGCCGGAGGTGCAGGGGGCATTCAGTACTTC
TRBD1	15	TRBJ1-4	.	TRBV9	CASSVRQGADEKLFF	TGTGCCAGCAGCGTTAGACAGGGGGCGGATGAAAAACTGTTTTTT
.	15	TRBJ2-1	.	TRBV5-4	CASSQEAGSYNEQFF	TGTGCCAGCAGCCAGGAGGCGGGATCCTACAATGAGCAGTTCTTC
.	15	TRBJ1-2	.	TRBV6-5	CASSYSMSSGYGYTF	TGTGCCAGCAGTTACTCGATGAGTTCAGGGTATGGCTACACCTTC
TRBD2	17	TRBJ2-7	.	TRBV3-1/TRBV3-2	CASSQAPMSGRPIEQYF	TGTGCCAGCAGCCAAGCCCCTATGAGCGGGAGACCCATCGAGCAGTACTTC
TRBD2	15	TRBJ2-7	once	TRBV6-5	CASRTQREASYEQYF	TGTGCCAGCAGAACCCAGCGGGAAGCCTCGTACGAGCAGTACTTC
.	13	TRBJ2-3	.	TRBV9	CASSVASTDTQYF	TGTGCCAGCAGCGTAGCTTCCACAGATACGCAGTATTTT
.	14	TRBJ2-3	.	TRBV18	CASSPQLGADTQYF	TGTGCCAGCTCACCACAACTAGGAGCAGATACGCAGTATTTT
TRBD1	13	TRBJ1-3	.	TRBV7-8	CASNTGVGNTIYF	TGTGCCAGCAATACAGGGGTTGGAAACACCATATATTTT
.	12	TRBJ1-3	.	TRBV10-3	CAISEGPLPIYF	TGTGCCATCAGTGAGGGCCCCCTCCCCATATATTTT
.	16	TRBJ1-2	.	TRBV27	CASSLYAGSTFGGYTF	TGTGCCAGCAGTTTATACGCAGGGTCCACTTTCGGTGGCTACACCTTC
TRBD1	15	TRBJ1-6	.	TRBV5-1	CASTLGTGGNSPLHF	TGCGCCAGCACCTTGGGGACAGGAGGTAATTCACCCCTCCACTTT
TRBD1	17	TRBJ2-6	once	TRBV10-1	CASSPGQGASGANVLTF	TGCGCCAGCAGCCCGGGACAGGGGGCTTCCGGGGCCAACGTCCTGACTTTC
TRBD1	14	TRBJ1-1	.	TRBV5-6	CASTPDRLNTEAFF	TGTGCCAGCACCCCGGACAGGCTGAACACTGAAGCTTTCTTT
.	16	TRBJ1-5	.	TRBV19	CASSIPGREPNQPQHF	TGTGCCAGTAGTATTCCTGGGCGGGAGCCTAATCAGCCCCAGCATTTT
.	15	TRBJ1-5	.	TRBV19	CASSIVTGGDQPQHF	TGTGCCAGTAGTATAGTTACGGGGGGCGATCAGCCCCAGCATTTT
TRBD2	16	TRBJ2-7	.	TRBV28	CASSFMGTSGRYEQYF	TGTGCCAGCAGTTTTATGGGGACTAGCGGGAGGTACGAGCAGTACTTC
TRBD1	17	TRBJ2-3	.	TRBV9	CASSVGVGTVQQNTQYF	TGTGCCAGCAGCGTAGGCGTCGGGACAGTCCAACAGAATACGCAGTATTTT
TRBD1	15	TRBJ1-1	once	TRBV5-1	CASSLEGGEITEAFF	TGCGCCAGCAGCTTGGAAGGGGGCGAGATCACTGAAGCTTTCTTT
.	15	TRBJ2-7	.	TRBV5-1	CASSLFPSISYEQYF	TGCGCCAGCAGCTTGTTCCCGAGCATTTCCTACGAGCAGTACTTC
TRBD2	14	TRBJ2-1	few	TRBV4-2	CASSQDLAGGGQFF	TGTGCCAGCAGCCAAGACTTGGCGGGAGGGGGGCAGTTCTTC
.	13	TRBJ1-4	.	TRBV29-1	CSVEQGIGEKLFF	TGCAGCGTTGAACAGGGTATAGGTGAAAAACTGTTTTTT
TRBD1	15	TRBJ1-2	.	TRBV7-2	CASSYRTGVSDGYTF	TGTGCCAGCAGCTACCGGACAGGGGTCTCGGATGGCTACACCTTC
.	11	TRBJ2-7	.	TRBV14	CASSQDRAKDF	TGTGCCAGCAGCCAAGACAGGGCAAAGGACTTC
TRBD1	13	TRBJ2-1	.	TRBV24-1	CATSDRRETGEFF	TGTGCCACCAGTGATAGGAGAGAGACAGGGGAGTTCTTC
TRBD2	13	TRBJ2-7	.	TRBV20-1	CSASKAGTNEQYF	TGCAGTGCTAGTAAAGCGGGAACCAACGAGCAGTACTTC
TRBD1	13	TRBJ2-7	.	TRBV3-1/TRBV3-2	CASSHGPGQGQYF	TGTGCCAGCAGCCATGGCCCGGGACAGGGGCAGTACTTC
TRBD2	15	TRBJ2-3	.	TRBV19	CASSRLAGDADTQYF	TGTGCCAGTAGTCGGCTAGCGGGAGATGCAGATACGCAGTATTTT
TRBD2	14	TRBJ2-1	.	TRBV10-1	CASSPPGLAGVQFF	TGCGCCAGCAGTCCCCCGGGACTAGCGGGAGTTCAGTTCTTC
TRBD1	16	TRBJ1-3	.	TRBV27	CASSKRDRGSGNTIYF	TGTGCCAGCAGCAAAAGGGACAGGGGTTCTGGAAACACCATATATTTT
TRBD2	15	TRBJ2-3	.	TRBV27	CASSRSGRSTDTQYF	TGTGCCAGCAGTCGTAGCGGGAGGAGCACAGATACGCAGTATTTT
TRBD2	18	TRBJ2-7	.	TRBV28	CASSLRVSPSGSPYEQYF	TGTGCCAGCAGTTTAAGGGTCAGTCCTAGCGGGAGCCCCTACGAGCAGTACTTC
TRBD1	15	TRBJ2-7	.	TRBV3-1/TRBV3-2	CASSQVGTGTYEQYF	TGTGCCAGCAGCCAAGTTGGGACAGGTACCTACGAGCAGTACTTC
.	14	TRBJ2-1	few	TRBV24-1	CATSAYPSSGEQFF	TGTGCCACCAGTGCCTATCCTTCTTCGGGTGAGCAGTTCTTC
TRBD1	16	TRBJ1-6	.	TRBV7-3	CASSLNGQDRNSPLHF	TGTGCCAGCAGCTTAAACGGACAGGACCGTAATTCACCCCTCCACTTT
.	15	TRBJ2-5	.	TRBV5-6	CASSSVRDNQETQYF	TGTGCCAGCAGCTCCGTCCGGGACAACCAAGAGACCCAGTACTTC
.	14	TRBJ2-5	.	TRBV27	CASSFRGIQETQYF	TGTGCCAGCAGTTTTCGCGGGATACAAGAGACCCAGTACTTC
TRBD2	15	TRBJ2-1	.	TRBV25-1	CASSRLAGIHNEQFF	TGTGCCAGCAGCCGACTAGCGGGGATCCACAATGAGCAGTTCTTC
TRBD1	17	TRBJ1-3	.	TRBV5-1	CASSPQGPTGSGNTIYF	TGCGCCAGCAGCCCCCAAGGCCCGACAGGGAGTGGAAACACCATATATTTT
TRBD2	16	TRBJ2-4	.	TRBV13	CASSSRGLVGGNIQYF	TGTGCCAGCAGCTCACGGGGATTGGTGGGAGGGAACATTCAGTACTTC
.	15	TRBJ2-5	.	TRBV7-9	CASNAGDSPQETQYF	TGTGCCAGCAACGCAGGGGATTCGCCGCAAGAGACCCAGTACTTC
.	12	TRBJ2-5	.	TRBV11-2	CASSFSSGTQYF	TGTGCCAGCAGCTTTTCCTCCGGGACCCAGTACTTC
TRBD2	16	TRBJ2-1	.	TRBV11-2	CASSPIAGGPYNEQFF	TGTGCCAGCAGCCCAATAGCGGGAGGGCCCTACAATGAGCAGTTCTTC
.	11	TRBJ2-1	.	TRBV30	CAWSIETKQFF	TGTGCCTGGAGTATAGAAACGAAGCAGTTCTTC
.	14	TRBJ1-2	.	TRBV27	CASSLLGRANGYTF	TGTGCCAGCAGTTTACTAGGGAGAGCCAACGGCTACACCTTC
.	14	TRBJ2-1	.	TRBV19	CASRRTRDTNEQFF	TGTGCCAGTAGGAGGACGAGGGACACGAATGAGCAGTTCTTC
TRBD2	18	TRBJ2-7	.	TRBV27	CASSPGTSGFLPLYEQYF	TGTGCCAGCAGTCCCGGGACTAGCGGGTTCCTTCCTTTGTACGAGCAGTACTTC
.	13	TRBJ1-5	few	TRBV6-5	CASSRDSYQPQHF	TGTGCCAGCAGCCGCGACAGTTATCAGCCCCAGCATTTT
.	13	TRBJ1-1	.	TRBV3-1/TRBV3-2	CASSLTGTTEAFF	TGTGCCAGCAGCCTTACAGGGACCACTGAAGCTTTCTTT
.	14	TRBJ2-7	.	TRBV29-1	CSARLGQSSYEQYF	TGCAGCGCCCGGCTGGGCCAAAGCTCCTACGAGCAGTACTTC
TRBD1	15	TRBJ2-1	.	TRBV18	CASSPLGQDYNEQFF	TGTGCCAGCTCACCGCTGGGACAGGACTACAATGAGCAGTTCTTC
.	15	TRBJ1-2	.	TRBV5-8	CASSPFNRVDYGYTF	TGTGCCAGCAGCCCATTTAACAGGGTTGACTATGGCTACACCTTC
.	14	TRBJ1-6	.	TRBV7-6	CASSFRAENSPLHF	TGTGCCAGCAGCTTCAGGGCTGAAAATTCACCCCTCCACTTT